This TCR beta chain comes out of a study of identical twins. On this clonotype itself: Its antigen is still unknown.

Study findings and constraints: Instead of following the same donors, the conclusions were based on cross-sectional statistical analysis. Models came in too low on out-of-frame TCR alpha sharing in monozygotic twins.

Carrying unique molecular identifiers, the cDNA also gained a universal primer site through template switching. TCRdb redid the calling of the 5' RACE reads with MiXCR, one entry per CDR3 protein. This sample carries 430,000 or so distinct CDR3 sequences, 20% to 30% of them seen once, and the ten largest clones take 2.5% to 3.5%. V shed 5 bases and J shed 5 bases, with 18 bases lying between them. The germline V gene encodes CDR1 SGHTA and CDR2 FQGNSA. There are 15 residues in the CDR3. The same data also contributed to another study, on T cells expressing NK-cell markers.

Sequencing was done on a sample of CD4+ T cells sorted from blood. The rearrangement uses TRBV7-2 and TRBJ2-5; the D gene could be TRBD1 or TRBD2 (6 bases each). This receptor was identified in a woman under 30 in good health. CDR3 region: CASSTGASTGETQYF. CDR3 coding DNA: TGTGCCAGCAGCACGGGGGCATCAACGGGGGAGACCCAGTACTTC.